Presented here are 7 T cell receptor beta chains from one specimen sequenced in a study of blood T cell repertoires in COVID-19. Sequenced by immunoSEQ multiplex PCR; TCRdb stores in-frame clones only, minus some. The sample lists some 250,000 clones; roughly 77% were seen once. Sequenced material: peripheral blood. The receptors were gathered from an elderly woman with acute or convalescent COVID-19.

The rearrangement uses TRBV27 and TRBJ1-5; 7 bases map to TRBD1. CDR1 MNHEY and CDR2 SMNVEV come from the germline V gene (reference sequence). J was trimmed by 2 bases and V by 6 bases; bases with no gene match: 13. The CDR3 is made up of 17 amino acids. DNA of the CDR3: TGTGCCAGCAGGGCTATAGGGGGCTTTGTGGGCAATCAGCCCCAGCATTTT. It codes for CASRAIGGFVGNQPQHF.

This rearrangement joins TRBV6-4 to TRBJ1-6; 7 bases align to TRBD1. The CDR3 loop spans 14 amino acids. Germline CDR1 and CDR2: MRHNA and SNTAGT. V was pared by 6 bases and J by 9 bases, with 8 bases of the junction left unmatched. The CDR3 region has the DNA TGTGCCAGCAGCATCGACAGGGTCAGTTCACCCCTCCACTTT. Translated, it gives CASSIDRVSSPLHF.

J is TRBJ2-7 and V is TRBV5-4; D may be TRBD2 (7 bases). The CDR3 has 14 residues. V was clipped by 1 base and J by 6 bases, with 14 bases between them. Germline CDR1 SGHNT, CDR2 YYREEE (reference sequence). The CDR3 sequence: CASSLRGGLSEQYF. CDR3 DNA: TGTGCCAGCAGCTTGAGGGGGGGCCTCAGCGAGCAGTACTTC.

V is TRBV3-1 (or the pseudogene TRBV3-2) and J is TRBJ1-2, with TRBD1 identical over 7 bases. The trim removed 4 bases at V and 4 bases at J, leaving 12 bases unmatched. Germline CDR1 reads LGHDT; CDR2 reads YNNKEL (reference sequence). The CDR3 consists of 16 residues. The CDR3 loop is CASSPRQGSAGYGYTF. CDR3 nucleotides: TGTGCCAGCAGCCCCCGACAGGGAAGTGCGGGCTATGGCTACACCTTC.

This sequence joins TRBV7-2 and TRBJ1-1, with D perhaps TRBD1 (6 bases). Trimming took off 5 bases at V and 8 bases at J, with 24 bases between the two ends. The CDR3 sequence is 16 residues long. The germline CDR1 and CDR2 sequences are SGHTA and FQGNSA. CDR3 protein: CASSPPGRGGEGEAFF. CDR3 DNA: TGTGCCAGCAGCCCCCCTGGGAGAGGGGGTGAGGGGGAAGCTTTCTTT.

This chain connects TRBV5-8 to TRBJ2-7; 9 bases are a match to TRBD2. V dropped 0 bases and J dropped 3; count of bases not matched to a gene: 4. Germline V lookup: CDR1 SGHTS, CDR2 YDEGEE. CDR3 length: 15 residues. CDR3: CASSLVSGGGYEQYF. The CDR3 DNA follows: TGTGCCAGCAGCTTGGTTAGCGGGGGAGGCTACGAGCAGTACTTC.

The chain couples TRBV7-9 to TRBJ1-3; D may be TRBD1 (6 bases). Trimming took 4 bases from V and 4 from J, leaving 8 bases between them. From germline, CDR1 is SEHNR and CDR2 FQNEAQ (reference sequence). This CDR3 region has 13 residues. CDR3 sequence reads: CASSYQGGNTIYF. The CDR3 nucleotides read TGTGCCAGCAGCTACCAGGGGGGAAACACCATATATTTT.